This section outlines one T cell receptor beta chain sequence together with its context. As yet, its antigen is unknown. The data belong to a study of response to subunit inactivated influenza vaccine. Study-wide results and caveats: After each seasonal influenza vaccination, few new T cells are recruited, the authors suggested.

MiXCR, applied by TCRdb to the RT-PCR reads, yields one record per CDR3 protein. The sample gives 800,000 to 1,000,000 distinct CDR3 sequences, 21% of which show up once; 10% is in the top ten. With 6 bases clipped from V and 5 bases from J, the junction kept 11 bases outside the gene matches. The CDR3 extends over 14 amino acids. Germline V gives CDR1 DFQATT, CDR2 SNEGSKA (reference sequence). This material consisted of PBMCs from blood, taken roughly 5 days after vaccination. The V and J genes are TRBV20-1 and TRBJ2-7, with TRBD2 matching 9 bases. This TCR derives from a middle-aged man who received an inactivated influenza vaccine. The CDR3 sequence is CSAQVGGGANEQYF. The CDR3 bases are TGCAGTGCCCAAGTGGGCGGGGGGGCTAACGAGCAGTACTTC.